What follows are 17 T cell receptor beta chains derived from one specimen sequenced in a study of T cell responses to AZD1222 COVID-19 vaccine. The data were produced by immunoSEQ multiplex PCR, yet TCRdb's version contains in-frame clones alone and is incomplete. The repertoire holds roughly 150,000 clones, with roughly nine tenths as singletons. Specimen: peripheral blood, collected 28 days after the second AZD1222 dose. The receptors originated from an adult who received the AZD1222 COVID-19 vaccine.

The chain carries TRBV27 and TRBJ2-2, with D tentatively TRBD2 (5 bases). The ends were cut back, 6 bases at V and 8 bases at J, with 19 bases in the middle. Germline CDR1 reads MNHEY; CDR2 reads SMNVEV (reference sequence). The CDR3 runs 15 residues. The CDR3: CASRPGLRSPGELFF. The CDR3 DNA sequence: TGTGCCAGCAGACCCGGACTCAGGTCACCTGGGGAGCTGTTTTTT.

The chain carries TRBV6-6 and TRBJ2-2; perhaps TRBD1 as D (6 bases). CDR1 and CDR2 (germline): MNHNY, SVGAGI (reference sequence). The CDR3 consists of 13 residues. V gave up 5 bases and J gave up 6 bases, with 10 bases separating them. CDR3 bases: TGTGCCAGCAGTCAACAGGGACCCGGGGAGCTGTTTTTT. It translates to CASSQQGPGELFF.

V usage is TRBV6-2 or TRBV6-3 and J usage is TRBJ2-5, with 8 bases lining up with TRBD2. Germline V CDR1 and CDR2: MNHEY, SVGEGT. This CDR3 is built from 13 residues. The junction had 4 bases not matched to a gene; V was cut back by 5 bases and J by 5 bases. CDR3 sequence (DNA): TGTGCCAGCAGTCCCGGACTAGCTGAGACCCAGTACTTC. It yields the protein CASSPGLAETQYF.

This clone was detected only once. The rearrangement uses TRBV5-4 and TRBJ2-2; a weak D match, TRBD2 (7 bases). Germline CDR1 and CDR2: SGHNT and YYREEE (reference sequence). Between the trimmed V and J ends, which lost 6 bases and 4 bases, there was a span of 19 bases. The CDR3 is made up of 16 amino acids. DNA of the CDR3: TGTGCCAGCACTCCGTCGGGGGGCCCGGTCACCGGGGAGCTGTTTTTT. It specifies CASTPSGGPVTGELFF.

The chain uses TRBV21-1 and TRBJ2-1; the table calls TRBD2, which could not be checked here. TRBV21-1 corresponds to a pseudogene. The CDR3 has 19 residues. This CDR3 is CASSKAFAGGPTFYNEQFF. In DNA, the CDR3 is TGTGCCAGCAGCAAAGCTTTTGCGGGAGGGCCGACTTTCTACAATGAGCAGTTCTTC.

The count of this clone is one. The chain joins TRBV9 to TRBJ2-3, with TRBD2 matching over 7 bases. The length of the CDR3 is 15 residues. CDR1 SGDLS and CDR2 YYNGEE come from the germline V gene. Trimming removed 0 bases from V and 2 bases from J; junction bases left unmatched: 3. CDR3 sequence: CASSVGGGDTDTQYF. CDR3 DNA: TGTGCCAGCAGCGTAGGCGGGGGAGACACAGATACGCAGTATTTT.

This clone was counted once. This chain uses TRBV25-1 with TRBJ1-3, with D uncertain. This CDR3 comprises 15 residues. V lost 3 bases, J lost 2 bases, and 11 bases lay in between. The V gene's germline CDR1 is MGHDK and CDR2 SYGVNS. The DNA of the CDR3 is TGTGCCAGCAGTGACGGCGCAGCCACTGGAAACACCATATATTTT. It is translated as CASSDGAATGNTIYF. Together with reference TRBV25-1 and TRBJ1-3, the CDR3 gives the full variable domain: EADIYQTPRYLVIGTGKKITLECSQTMGHDKMYWYQQDPGMELHLIHYSYGVNSTEKGDLSSESTVSRIRTEHFPLTLESARPSHTSQYLCASSDGAATGNTIYFGEGSWLTVV.

The chain joins TRBV9 to TRBJ1-1; 9 bases line up with TRBD1. This CDR3 spans 16 amino acids. Looked up from germline, CDR1 is SGDLS and CDR2 is YYNGEE. J gave up 3 bases and V 3 bases, and 9 bases lay outside the gene matches. CDR3 sequence: CASSGYRGLGDTEAFF. CDR3 DNA sequence: TGTGCCAGCAGCGGTTACAGGGGGCTGGGGGACACTGAAGCTTTCTTT. Full variable domain (remainder filled in from reference TRBV9 and TRBJ1-1): DSGVTQTPKHLITATGQRVTLRCSPRSGDLSVYWYQQSLDQGLQFLIQYYNGEERAKGNILERFSAQQFPDLHSELNLSSLELGDSALYFCASSGYRGLGDTEAFFGQGTRLTVV.

This clone was counted a single time. This chain links TRBV5-1 with TRBJ1-1; D uncertain. Germline values: CDR1 SGHRS, CDR2 YFSETQ. The CDR3 consists of 15 residues. V dropped 4 bases and J dropped 1 base, with 14 bases sitting between them. CDR3 residues: CASSVLSSGNTEAFF. The CDR3 DNA reads TGCGCCAGCAGCGTACTTTCCTCAGGGAACACTGAAGCTTTCTTT.

This clone occurred once. In DNA form, the CDR3 reads TGTGCCAGCAGCGAGAAGGACAGACCAATAGAAGCTTTCTTT. Its protein is CASSEKDRPIEAFF. V is TRBV7-8 and J is TRBJ1-1, with D maybe TRBD1 (6 bases). This CDR3 is 14 amino acids long. Germline lookup yields CDR1 SGHVS and CDR2 FQNEAQ. The germline V and J ends were trimmed by 5 bases and 8 bases, with 18 bases remaining between them.

V is TRBV6-1 and J is TRBJ2-5, with D uncertain. CDR1 and CDR2 (germline): MNHNS, SASEGT. The CDR3 length is 12 residues. V was shortened by 3 bases and J by 2 bases, with 4 bases between the two germline ends. CDR3 amino acids: CASSDRQETQYF. The CDR3 DNA is TGTGCCAGCAGTGACAGGCAAGAGACCCAGTACTTC.

This clone was counted a single time. The genes are TRBV19 and TRBJ2-1; 13 nucleotides line up with TRBD2. J gave up 3 bases and V 1 base, and 6 bases lay outside the gene matches. The germline V gene has CDR1 LNHDA and CDR2 SQIVND (reference sequence). The CDR3 sequence is 18 residues long. The CDR3 sequence: CASSIATSGGANYNEQFF. The CDR3 DNA sequence: TGTGCCAGTAGTATAGCCACTAGCGGGGGGGCGAACTACAATGAGCAGTTCTTC.

This rearrangement joins TRBV4-3 to TRBJ2-3, with D maybe TRBD2 (5 bases). Germline V gene lookup returns CDR1 LGHNA and CDR2 YSLEER. The CDR3 spans 16 residues. Trimming removed 3 bases from V and 6 bases from J, with 19 bases in between. The CDR3 reads CASSQTTSKYTDTQYF. Here the CDR3 DNA reads TGCGCCAGCAGCCAGACTACTTCCAAGTATACGGATACGCAGTATTTT.

This clone was seen once. V is TRBV2 and J is TRBJ2-3; 14 nucleotides agree with TRBD2. CDR3 length: 15 amino acids. V trimming: 5 bases; J trimming: 6 bases; junction bases outside the gene matches: 4. Per the germline V gene, CDR1 is SNHLY and CDR2 is FYNNEI. This chain's CDR3 is CASSPGLAGGDTQYF. The CDR3 DNA is TGTGCCAGCAGTCCTGGACTAGCGGGAGGTGATACGCAGTATTTT.

The chain uses TRBV12-5 and TRBJ2-3, with 13 bases identical to TRBD2. The CDR3 is 19 amino acids. Germline CDR1 and CDR2: LGHNT and FRNRAP. Trimming at V came to 6 bases and at J to 4 bases, leaving 16 bases not matched to a gene. Here the CDR3 DNA reads TGTGCTAGTGGCGCAACTAGCGGGAGGGCACTTATCTGGGCAGATACGCAGTATTTT. It translates to CASGATSGRALIWADTQYF. The variable domain in full, with the rest retrieved from reference TRBV12-5 and TRBJ2-3, is DARVTQTPRHKVTEMGQEVTMRCQPILGHNTVFWYRQTMMQGLELLAYFRNRAPLDDSGMPKDRFSAEMPDATLATLKIQPSEPRDSAVYFCASGATSGRALIWADTQYFGPGTRLTVL.

V is TRBV5-1 and J is TRBJ2-5; 9 bases agree with TRBD2. Looked up from germline, CDR1 is SGHRS and CDR2 is YFSETQ. The CDR3 contains 15 residues. J lost 2 bases, V lost 2 bases, and 4 bases had no gene match. The CDR3 sequence: CASSFGLALQETQYF. DNA of the CDR3: TGCGCCAGCAGCTTCGGACTAGCGCTTCAAGAGACCCAGTACTTC. The entire variable domain, with the rest obtained from reference TRBV5-1 and TRBJ2-5, is as follows: KAGVTQTPRYLIKTRGQQVTLSCSPISGHRSVSWYQQTPGQGLQFLFEYFSETQRNKGNFPGRFSGRQFSNSRSEMNVSTLELGDSALYLCASSFGLALQETQYFGPGTRLLVL.

The V call is TRBV10-2, the J call TRBJ1-2, with a weak D call TRBD1 (6 bases). V was cut by 0 bases and J by 1 base, with 9 bases left in between. The CDR3 spans 15 residues. CDR1 and CDR2 (germline): WSHSY, SAAADI. CDR3 DNA sequence: TGCGCCAGCAGTGAGTCGCAGGACAGTAACTATGGCTACACCTTC. This encodes CASSESQDSNYGYTF.